The present entry profiles one T cell receptor (beta chain) with its context. Sequencing was performed with immunoSEQ multiplex PCR; in TCRdb, only in-frame clones are kept and a portion is missing. The sample has 100,000 or so clones; roughly 90% are singletons. Seattle cases were enrolled at active infection and followed longitudinally. This sample was included in a study of blood T cell repertoires in COVID-19. At the level of the study: Acute and convalescent COVID-19 specimens originated in the United States, Italy and Spain.

The CDR3 consists of 14 residues. Trimming removed 3 bases at V and 7 bases at J, with 15 bases between. Germline-derived CDR1 and CDR2 are LGHDT and YNNKEL (reference sequence). This TCR was sampled from a woman in her forties or fifties with COVID-19, enrolled during active disease. The genes are TRBV3-1 (or the pseudogene TRBV3-2) and TRBJ1-2, with D hard to call. Sequencing was done on a sample of peripheral blood. The DNA of the CDR3 is TGTGCCAGCAGCCAGGCTCAAGTGGGCCTTGGCTACACCTTC. Translated: CASSQAQVGLGYTF.